This record concerns one T cell receptor beta chain sequence. Its antigen remains unknown. The data were taken from a study of PD-L1 blockade in urothelial cancer. The overall study: T cell content in blood samples showed a median of approximately 140,000.

Sample numbers ranged from 1 to 8 per patient, encompassing pretreatment and on-treatment collections. Study-wide results and limits: Survival was better when pretreatment blood TCR clonality fell below the median.

There are 15 residues in the CDR3. Looked up from germline, CDR1 is MDHEN and CDR2 is SYDVKM. With V trimmed by 3 bases and J by 5 bases, 3 bases remained unmatched. Method: immunoSEQ multiplex PCR; TCRdb's copy keeps in-frame clones and lacks some. The data show tens of thousands of clones, with approximately 86% seen just once and approximately 2.9% held by the top ten. The clonotype comes from a man in his fifties or sixties with urothelial cancer. Sequenced material: PBMCs, taken around atezolizumab (anti-PD-L1) treatment. The chain couples TRBV28 to TRBJ2-5; 13 bases line up with TRBD2. DNA of the CDR3: TGTGCCAGCAGTTTCGGGACTAGCGGGATGGAGACCCAGTACTTC. It translates to CASSFGTSGMETQYF.